One sample yielded the 15 T cell receptor beta chains listed below, sequenced in a study of blood T cell repertoires in COVID-19. TCRdb keeps only in-frame clones here, not all; method: immunoSEQ multiplex PCR. The table records 100,000 or so clones, roughly 90% of them present only once. The sequenced material came from peripheral blood. These receptors all come from a human donor with acute or convalescent COVID-19. The donor label of this sample is uncertain.

The chain has TRBV19 and TRBJ1-5; 10 bases are a match to TRBD1. This CDR3 contains 14 residues. Trimming took 5 bases from V and 6 from J; bases not matched to a gene: 4. Germline CDR1 and CDR2: LNHDA and SQIVND (reference sequence). The CDR3 coding sequence is TGTGCCAGTAGTTCGACAGGGGGCGGTCAGCCCCAGCATTTT. It translates to CASSSTGGGQPQHF.

The chain combines TRBV10-3 with TRBJ2-3, with a tentative D call TRBD1 (6 bases). The V gene's germline CDR1 is ENHRY and CDR2 SYGVKD. The CDR3 consists of 18 residues. The V end lost 3 bases, the J end lost 0 bases, and 19 bases lay between the germline ends. The CDR3 loop is CAISDQTGRLGSTDTQYF. CDR3 nucleotides: TGTGCCATCAGTGACCAAACAGGGAGATTGGGTAGCACAGATACGCAGTATTTT.

The chain uses TRBV9 and TRBJ2-3, with TRBD1 as a possible D gene (6 bases). The CDR3 loop spans 16 amino acids. Germline V lookup: CDR1 SGDLS, CDR2 YYNGEE. With 0 bases removed from V and 2 bases from J, the gap between germline ends came to 13 bases. The CDR3 nucleotides read TGTGCCAGCAGCGTAGGAGGGGGTAGTGCCACAGATACGCAGTATTTT. It yields the protein CASSVGGGSATDTQYF.

This chain joins TRBV7-2 and TRBJ2-1, with TRBD2 as a possible D gene (5 bases). Germline-derived CDR1 and CDR2 are SGHTA and FQGNSA. This CDR3 comprises 15 residues. V dropped 1 base and J dropped 3 bases, with 10 bases sitting between them. This chain's CDR3 is CASSLVGSGYNEQFF. In nucleotides, the CDR3 is TGTGCCAGCAGCTTAGTTGGAAGCGGCTACAATGAGCAGTTCTTC.

The rearrangement joins TRBV7-2 to TRBJ2-1; TRBD1 might be the D (5 bases). Trimming left V 5 bases short and J 6 bases short, with 23 bases between. The CDR3 contains 17 residues. Germline CDR1 reads SGHTA; CDR2 reads FQGNSA. The DNA of the CDR3 is TGTGCCAGCAGCCCCGGACCTGGCAGGGCTCTGGCCAATGAGCAGTTCTTC. Its protein is CASSPGPGRALANEQFF.

J is TRBJ1-2 and V is TRBV28, with 9 bases matching TRBD1. In germline, CDR1 is MDHEN, CDR2 SYDVKM. The trim removed 5 bases at V and 6 bases at J, leaving 13 bases unmatched. CDR3 size: 16 residues. Here the CDR3 reads CASSRTGSRTGDGYTF. The CDR3 nucleotides read TGTGCCAGCAGTCGAACCGGTTCGAGGACAGGGGATGGCTACACCTTC.

The chain recombines TRBV3-1 (or the pseudogene TRBV3-2) with TRBJ2-3, with TRBD2 matching over 8 bases. The CDR3 runs 16 residues. Germline V gene sequence: CDR1 LGHDT, CDR2 YNNKEL (reference sequence). With 4 bases clipped from V and 7 bases from J, the junction kept 13 bases outside the gene matches. The CDR3 reads CASSPDPSGSSYTQYF. CDR3 bases: TGTGCCAGCAGCCCAGACCCCAGCGGGAGTTCGTATACGCAGTATTTT.

This sequence joins TRBV5-1 and TRBJ1-2, with a weak D call TRBD1 (6 bases). Trimming cost V 0 bases and J 6 bases, with 12 bases left between them. The CDR3 is 14 amino acids. Germline CDR1 reads SGHRS; CDR2 reads YFSETQ. CDR3 coding DNA: TGCGCCAGCAGCTTGGAGGCAGGGGATAATGGCTACACCTTC. Translation gives CASSLEAGDNGYTF.

For the CDR3, the DNA is TGCAGCGTTTTGGACAGGGGTTGGAATGAGCAGTTCTTC. The encoded protein is CSVLDRGWNEQFF. This chain joins TRBV29-1 and TRBJ2-1; 9 bases match TRBD1. The length of the CDR3 is 13 residues. J gave up 7 bases and V 5 bases, and 6 bases lay outside the gene matches. The V gene's germline CDR1 is SQVTM and CDR2 ANQGSEA.

The genes are TRBV7-6 and TRBJ2-2, with TRBD2 as a possible D gene (5 bases). The ends were cut back, 2 bases at V and 2 bases at J, with 12 bases in the middle. The CDR3 is made up of 16 amino acids. Germline loops: CDR1 SGHVS, CDR2 FNYEAQ. Here the CDR3 reads CASSLIMTGNTGELFF. CDR3 nucleotides: TGTGCCAGCAGCTTAATTATGACGGGAAACACCGGGGAGCTGTTTTTT.

The genes are TRBV5-4 and TRBJ2-1; TRBD1 matches 8 bases. The CDR3 is 19 residues long. The V gene's germline CDR1 is SGHNT and CDR2 YYREEE (reference sequence). J was trimmed by 0 bases and V by 4 bases; bases with no gene match: 15. CDR3 protein: CASSAPGQDGWGSYNEQFF. DNA of the CDR3: TGTGCCAGCAGCGCTCCGGGACAGGACGGTTGGGGCTCCTACAATGAGCAGTTCTTC.

The CDR3 loop reads CASSPPTGANTEAFF. CDR3 nucleotide sequence: TGTGCCAGCAGCCCCCCGACAGGGGCGAACACTGAAGCTTTCTTT. The chain is built from TRBV5-6 and TRBJ1-1; 8 bases are shared with TRBD1. V lost 4 bases and J lost 1; bases outside the gene matches: 6. Germline CDR1 is SGHDT and CDR2 is YYEEEE. The length of the CDR3 is 15 residues.

V gene TRBV11-2 combines with J gene TRBJ2-7; perhaps TRBD2 as D (6 bases). Germline CDR1 is SGHAT and CDR2 is FQNNGV. V was trimmed by 2 bases and J by 3 bases, leaving 17 bases between them. CDR3 size: 16 residues. This CDR3 reads CASSLHPGLINYEQYF. The DNA of the CDR3 is TGTGCCAGCAGCTTACATCCGGGACTGATAAACTACGAGCAGTACTTC. Together with reference TRBV11-2 and TRBJ2-7, the CDR3 gives the full variable domain: EAGVAQSPRYKIIEKRQSVAFWCNPISGHATLYWYQQILGQGPKLLIQFQNNGVVDDSQLPKDRFSAERLKGVDSTLKIQPAKLEDSAVYLCASSLHPGLINYEQYFGPGTRLTVT.

The chain carries TRBV2 and TRBJ1-2, with a possible D match to TRBD1 (5 bases). V was pared by 2 bases and J by 5 bases, with 12 bases between. This CDR3 is built from 14 residues. CDR1 SNHLY and CDR2 FYNNEI come from the germline V gene. CDR3 sequence reads: CASSERGFGYGYTF. The CDR3 coding sequence is TGTGCCAGCAGTGAACGGGGGTTCGGTTATGGCTACACCTTC. The full variable domain, in which reference TRBV2 and TRBJ1-2 provide the parts outside the CDR3, is EPEVTQTPSHQVTQMGQEVILRCVPISNHLYFYWYRQILGQKVEFLVSFYNNEISEKSEIFDDQFSVERPDGSNFTLKIRSTKLEDSAMYFCASSERGFGYGYTFGSGTRLTVV.

CDR3 DNA sequence: TGTGCCAGCAGCTTAACCCCAGGGGTCATGGAGGGCTACACCTTC. Its protein is CASSLTPGVMEGYTF. The chain uses TRBV7-8 and TRBJ1-2, with TRBD1 as a possible D gene (6 bases). The CDR3 has 15 residues. Trimming left V 2 bases short and J 8 bases short, with 18 bases between. Per germline, CDR1 SGHVS and CDR2 FQNEAQ.